This TCR beta chain was profiled in a study of T cells in Graves' hyperthyroidism and ophthalmopathy. Amplification of TCR beta CDR3 regions was performed using RNA transcripts as template. The study used the HTBI primer set for a first-round RT-PCR of the TCR CDR3. MiXCR, run by TCRdb on the multiplex PCR reads, gives a single entry per CDR3 protein. The sample has 550,000 to 850,000 distinct CDR3 sequences, roughly 20% seen once. This clonotype was detected ten times or more. The antigen remains undetermined. Findings of the study overall: Most clonotypes expanded in the thyroid (above 0.001) were also present in blood.

V was cut by 1 base and J by 2 bases, with 8 bases left in between. This CDR3 region has 14 residues. CDR1 and CDR2 (germline): LGHDT, YNNKEL (reference sequence). The study enrolled patients aged 18 to 65 with newly diagnosed hyperthyroidism of under 2 months' duration. Isolation of PBMCs was performed on about 10 ml fresh peripheral blood. The sequence derives from a woman aged 45-59 years with Graves' hyperthyroidism that later progressed to Graves' ophthalmopathy. The sequencing sample was made of blood. The chain recombines TRBV3-1 with TRBJ1-1; the D is unclear. The CDR3 loop reads CASSQGPRNTEAFF. In DNA form, the CDR3 reads TGTGCCAGCAGCCAAGGACCCAGAAACACTGAAGCTTTCTTT.